This TCR beta chain comes out of a study of T-cell reconstitution after alpha-beta-depleted transplantation in children. Unique molecular identifiers were built into the TCRbeta library. TCRdb re-called the PCR reads with MiXCR, one entry per CDR3 protein. Of roughly 500,000 distinct CDR3 sequences in the sample, less than 35% are singletons; the top ten hold more than 2%. This receptor was taken from a human donor who donated a stem cell graft to a child with aplastic anemia. The source was PBMCs from the stem cell graft donor, collected from the stem cell graft.

The CDR3 is CASSLFQGGEQYV. For the CDR3, the DNA is TGTGCCAGCAGCTTGTTCCAGGGTGGCGAGCAGTACGTC. The rearrangement uses TRBV5-6 and TRBJ2-7, with a weak D call TRBD1 (5 bases). V was trimmed by 1 base and J by 6 bases, leaving 11 bases between them. The CDR3 sequence is 13 residues long. CDR1 and CDR2 (germline): SGHDT, YYEEEE.